Described below is a single T cell receptor (beta chain) sequence and its context. The data stem from a study of T-cell reconstitution after alpha-beta-depleted transplantation in children. Looked up from germline, CDR1 is DFQATT and CDR2 is SNEGSKA (reference sequence). The CDR3 length is 13 residues. V lost 6 bases to trimming and J lost 5 bases, with 13 bases between them. TCRbeta library preparation incorporated unique molecular identifiers. From the PCR reads, TCRdb called clonotypes with MiXCR, one entry per CDR3 protein. The table shows some 600,000 distinct CDR3 sequences, with roughly 15% occurring only once.

Sequenced here: PBMCs from the stem cell graft donor, sampled from the stem cell graft. This clonotype was sampled from a human donor who donated a stem cell graft to a child with acute myeloid leukemia. V usage is TRBV20-1 and J usage is TRBJ1-4, with a possible D match to TRBD1 (6 bases). Written as DNA, the CDR3 is TGCAGTGCCCAGGGACAATTAAATGAAAAACTGTTTTTT. Translating it yields CSAQGQLNEKLFF.